This T cell receptor (beta chain) was recorded in a study of control samples from healthy donors and cancer patients. Sequencing used immunoSEQ multiplex PCR; TCRdb keeps in-frame clones, though not all of them. In the table there are about 80,000 clones, around 84% of which are singletons. Germline V gene data show CDR1 as SNHLY and CDR2 as FYNNEI. Trimming shortened V by 6 bases and J by 3 bases, and 12 bases separated the two germline ends. The CDR3 loop spans 15 amino acids. The clonotype was recovered from a man between 60 and 75 years old with head and neck cancer. This chain joins TRBV2 and TRBJ2-6; no firm D call. Sequencing was performed on PBMCs. Here the CDR3 reads CASSPPRGGANVLTF. The CDR3 coding sequence is TGTGCCAGCAGCCCCCCAAGAGGTGGGGCCAACGTCCTGACTTTC.